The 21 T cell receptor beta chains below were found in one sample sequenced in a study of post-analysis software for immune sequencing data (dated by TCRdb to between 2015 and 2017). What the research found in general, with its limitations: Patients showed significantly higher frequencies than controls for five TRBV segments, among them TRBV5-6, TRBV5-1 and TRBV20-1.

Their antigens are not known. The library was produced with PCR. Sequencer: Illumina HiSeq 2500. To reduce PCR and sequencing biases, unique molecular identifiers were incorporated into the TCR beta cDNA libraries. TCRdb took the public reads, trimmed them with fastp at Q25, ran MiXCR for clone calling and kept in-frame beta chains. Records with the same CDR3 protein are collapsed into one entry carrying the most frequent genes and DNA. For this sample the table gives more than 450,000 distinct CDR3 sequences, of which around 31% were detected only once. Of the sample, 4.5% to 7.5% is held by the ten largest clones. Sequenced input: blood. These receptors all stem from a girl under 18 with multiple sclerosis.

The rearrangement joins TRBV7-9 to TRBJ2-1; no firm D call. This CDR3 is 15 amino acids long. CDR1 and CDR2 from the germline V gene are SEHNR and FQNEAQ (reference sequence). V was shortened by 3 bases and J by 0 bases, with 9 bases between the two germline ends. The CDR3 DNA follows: TGTGCCAGCAGCTTTCCCGTTAGCTCCTACAATGAGCAGTTCTTC. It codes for CASSFPVSSYNEQFF.

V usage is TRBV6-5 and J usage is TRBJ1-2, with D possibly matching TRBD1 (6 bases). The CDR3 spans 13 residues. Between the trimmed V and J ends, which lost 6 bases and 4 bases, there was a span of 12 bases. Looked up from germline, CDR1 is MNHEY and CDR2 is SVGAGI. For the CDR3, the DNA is TGTGCCAGCAGCTGGACAGAATGCTATGGCTACACCTTC. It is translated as CASSWTECYGYTF.

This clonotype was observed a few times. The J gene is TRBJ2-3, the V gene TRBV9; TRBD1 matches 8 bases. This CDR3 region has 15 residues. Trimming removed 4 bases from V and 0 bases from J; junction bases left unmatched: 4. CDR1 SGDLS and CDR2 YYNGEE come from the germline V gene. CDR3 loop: CASSMTGDSTDTQYF. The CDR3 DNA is TGTGCCAGCAGCATGACAGGGGATAGCACAGATACGCAGTATTTT.

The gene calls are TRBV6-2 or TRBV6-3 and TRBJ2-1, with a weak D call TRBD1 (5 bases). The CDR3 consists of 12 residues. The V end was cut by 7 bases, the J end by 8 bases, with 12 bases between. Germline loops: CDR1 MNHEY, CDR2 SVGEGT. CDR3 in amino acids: CASTSIGDEQFF. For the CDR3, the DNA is TGTGCCAGCACCTCTATAGGGGATGAGCAGTTCTTC.

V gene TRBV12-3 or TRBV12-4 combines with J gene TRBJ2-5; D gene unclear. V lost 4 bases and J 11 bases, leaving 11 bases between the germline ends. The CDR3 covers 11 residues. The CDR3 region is CASSYDMEQYF. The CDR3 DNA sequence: TGTGCCAGCAGTTACGACATGGAGCAGTACTTC.

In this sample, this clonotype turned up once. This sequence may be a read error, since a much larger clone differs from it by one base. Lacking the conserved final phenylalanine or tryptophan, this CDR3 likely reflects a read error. The CDR3 here is CASSQGSGGYGYTC. The CDR3 coding sequence is TGCGCCAGCAGCCAAGGGTCAGGGGGCTATGGCTACACCTGC. This chain links TRBV4-1 with TRBJ1-2; 7 bases match TRBD1. Germline CDR1 MGHRA, CDR2 YSYEKL. This CDR3 has 14 amino acids. V lost 1 base and J lost 4; bases outside the gene matches: 3.

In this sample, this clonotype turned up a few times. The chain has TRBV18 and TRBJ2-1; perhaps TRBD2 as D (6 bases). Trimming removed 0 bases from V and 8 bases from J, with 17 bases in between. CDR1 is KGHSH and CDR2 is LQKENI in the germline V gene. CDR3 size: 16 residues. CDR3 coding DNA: TGTGCCAGCTCACCACCGGGGGGAAGACCTTTCGATGAGCAGTTCTTC. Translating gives CASSPPGGRPFDEQFF.

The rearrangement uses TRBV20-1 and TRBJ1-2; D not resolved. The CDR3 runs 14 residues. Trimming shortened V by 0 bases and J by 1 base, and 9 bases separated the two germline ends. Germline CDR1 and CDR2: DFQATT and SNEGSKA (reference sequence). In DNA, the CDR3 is TGCAGTGCTAGAGAAGTTCAGAATAACTATGGCTACACCTTC. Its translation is CSAREVQNNYGYTF.

CDR3 in amino acids: CASSLDVVGTGDGQQYF. DNA for the CDR3: TGCGCCAGCAGCTTGGACGTTGTTGGGACAGGGGACGGCCAGCAGTACTTC. The chain is built from TRBV5-1 and TRBJ2-7; TRBD1 aligns across 10 bases. The junction had 14 bases not matched to a gene; V was cut back by 0 bases and J by 8 bases. The CDR3 is 17 amino acids. Germline values: CDR1 SGHRS, CDR2 YFSETQ. The full variable domain, rest sourced from reference TRBV5-1 and TRBJ2-7, is KAGVTQTPRYLIKTRGQQVTLSCSPISGHRSVSWYQQTPGQGLQFLFEYFSETQRNKGNFPGRFSGRQFSNSRSEMNVSTLELGDSALYLCASSLDVVGTGDGQQYFGPGTRLTVT.

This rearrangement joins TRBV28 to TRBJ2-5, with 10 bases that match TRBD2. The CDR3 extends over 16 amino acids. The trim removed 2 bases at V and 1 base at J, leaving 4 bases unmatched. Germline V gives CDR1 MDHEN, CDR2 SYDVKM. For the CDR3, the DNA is TGTGCCAGCAGTTTAATACTAGCGGGGACCCAAGAGACCCAGTACTTC. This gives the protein CASSLILAGTQETQYF.

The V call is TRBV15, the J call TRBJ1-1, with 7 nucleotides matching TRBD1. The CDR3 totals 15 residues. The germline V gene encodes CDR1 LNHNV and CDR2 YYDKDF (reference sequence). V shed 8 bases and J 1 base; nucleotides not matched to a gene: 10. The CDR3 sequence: CATSKDRAPNTEAFF. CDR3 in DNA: TGTGCCACCTCCAAAGACAGGGCACCGAACACTGAAGCTTTCTTT.

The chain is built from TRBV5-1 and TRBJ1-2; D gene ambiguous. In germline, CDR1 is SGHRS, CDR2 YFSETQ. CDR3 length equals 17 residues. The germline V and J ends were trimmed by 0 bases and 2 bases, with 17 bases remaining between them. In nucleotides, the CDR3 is TGCGCCAGCAGCTTGGGGACGACTCTTCACCAAAACTATGGCTACACCTTC. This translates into CASSLGTTLHQNYGYTF.

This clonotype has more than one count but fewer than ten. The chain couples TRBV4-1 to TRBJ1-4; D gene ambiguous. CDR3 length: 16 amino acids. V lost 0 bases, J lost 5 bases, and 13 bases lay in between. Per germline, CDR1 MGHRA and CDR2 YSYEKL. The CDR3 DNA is TGCGCCAGCAGCCAAGAACGAGGAGGGCCGAATGAAAAACTGTTTTTT. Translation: CASSQERGGPNEKLFF.

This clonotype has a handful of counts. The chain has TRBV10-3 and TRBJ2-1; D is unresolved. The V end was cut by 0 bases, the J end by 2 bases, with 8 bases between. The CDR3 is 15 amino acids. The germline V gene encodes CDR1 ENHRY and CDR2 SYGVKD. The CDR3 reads CAISESMSTYNEQFF. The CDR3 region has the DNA TGTGCCATCAGTGAGTCGATGTCTACCTACAATGAGCAGTTCTTC.

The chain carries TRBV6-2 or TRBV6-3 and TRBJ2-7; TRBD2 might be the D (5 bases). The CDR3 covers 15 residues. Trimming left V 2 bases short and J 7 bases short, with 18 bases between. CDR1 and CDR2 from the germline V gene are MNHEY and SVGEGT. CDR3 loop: CASSYRPGWVLEQYF. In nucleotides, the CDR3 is TGTGCCAGCAGTTACCGGCCGGGGTGGGTCCTTGAGCAGTACTTC.

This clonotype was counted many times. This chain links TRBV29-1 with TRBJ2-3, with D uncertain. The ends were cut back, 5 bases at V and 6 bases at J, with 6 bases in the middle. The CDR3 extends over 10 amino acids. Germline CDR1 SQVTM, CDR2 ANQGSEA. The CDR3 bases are TGCAGCGTTATGATGGATACGCAGTATTTT. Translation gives CSVMMDTQYF.

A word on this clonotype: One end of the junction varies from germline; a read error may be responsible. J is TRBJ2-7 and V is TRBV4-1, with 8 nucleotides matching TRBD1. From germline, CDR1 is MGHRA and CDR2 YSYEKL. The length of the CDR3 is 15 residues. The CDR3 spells CTSSLLQGDSYEQYF. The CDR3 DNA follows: TGCACCAGCAGCCTATTACAGGGGGACTCCTACGAGCAGTACTTC.

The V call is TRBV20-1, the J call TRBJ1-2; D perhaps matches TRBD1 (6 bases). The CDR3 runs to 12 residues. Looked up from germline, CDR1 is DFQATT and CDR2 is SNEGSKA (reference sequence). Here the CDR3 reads CRATTGSHGYTF. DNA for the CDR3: TGCAGGGCGACCACAGGGAGCCATGGCTACACCTTC.

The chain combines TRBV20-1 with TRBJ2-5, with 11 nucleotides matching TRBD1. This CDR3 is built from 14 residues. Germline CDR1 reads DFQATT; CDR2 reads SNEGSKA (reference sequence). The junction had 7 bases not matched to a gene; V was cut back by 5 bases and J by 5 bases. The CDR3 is CSASGQGGRETQYF. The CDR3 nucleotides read TGCAGTGCTTCGGGACAGGGGGGACGGGAGACCCAGTACTTC.

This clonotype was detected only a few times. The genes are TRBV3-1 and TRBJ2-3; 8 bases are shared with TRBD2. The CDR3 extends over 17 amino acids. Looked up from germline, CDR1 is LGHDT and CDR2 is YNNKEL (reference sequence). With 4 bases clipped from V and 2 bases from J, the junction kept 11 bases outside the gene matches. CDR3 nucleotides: TGTGCCAGCAGCCGGACCGGGACTAGATTCCTCACAGATACGCAGTATTTT. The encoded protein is CASSRTGTRFLTDTQYF.

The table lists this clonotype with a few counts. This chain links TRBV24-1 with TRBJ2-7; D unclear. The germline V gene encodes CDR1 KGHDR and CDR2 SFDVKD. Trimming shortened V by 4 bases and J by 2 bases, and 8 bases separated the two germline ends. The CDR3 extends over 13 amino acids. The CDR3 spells CATSDTDTYEQYF. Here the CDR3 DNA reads TGTGCCACCAGTGACACCGACACCTACGAGCAGTACTTC.